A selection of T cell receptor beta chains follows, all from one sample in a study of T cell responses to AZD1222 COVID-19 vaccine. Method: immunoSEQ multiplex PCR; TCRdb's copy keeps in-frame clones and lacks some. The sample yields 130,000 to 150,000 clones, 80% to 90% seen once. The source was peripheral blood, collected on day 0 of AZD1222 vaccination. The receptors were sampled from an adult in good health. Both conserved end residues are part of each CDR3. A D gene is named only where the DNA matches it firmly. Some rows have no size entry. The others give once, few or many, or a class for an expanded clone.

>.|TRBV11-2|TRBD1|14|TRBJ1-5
TGTGCCAGCAGCCATACAGGGGGTAGTCAGCCCCAGCATTTT
CASSHTGGSQPQHF
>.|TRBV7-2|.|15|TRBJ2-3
TGTGCCAGCAGCTTGGTCGGGAGTTTTTCAGATACGCAGTATTTT
CASSLVGSFSDTQYF
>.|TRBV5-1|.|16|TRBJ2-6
TGCGCCAGCAGCTTGGAGGGGGTGCTCGCGGCCAACGTCCTGACTTTC
CASSLEGVLAANVLTF
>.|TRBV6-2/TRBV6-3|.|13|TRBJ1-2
TGTGCCAGCAGCCGCGGACAGAACTATGGCTACACCTTC
CASSRGQNYGYTF
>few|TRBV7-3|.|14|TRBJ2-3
TGTGCCACGTCCGAGCAGCCACCACCAGATACGCAGTATTTT
CATSEQPPPDTQYF
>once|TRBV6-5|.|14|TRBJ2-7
TGTGCCAGCAGCCCGCCAGGATACTCCTACGAGCAGTACTTC
CASSPPGYSYEQYF
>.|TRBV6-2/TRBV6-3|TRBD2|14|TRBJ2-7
TGTGCCAGCAGTTCCAGACTAGCGACCTACGAGCAGTACTTC
CASSSRLATYEQYF
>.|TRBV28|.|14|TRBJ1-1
TGTGCCAGCAGTCCCTCGATGGGGGACACTGAAGCTTTCTTT
CASSPSMGDTEAFF
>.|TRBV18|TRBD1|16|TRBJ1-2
TGTGCCAGCTCACCCCCCTCGACAGGGGGATCCTATGGCTACACCTTC
CASSPPSTGGSYGYTF
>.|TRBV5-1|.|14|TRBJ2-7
TGCGCCAGCAGCCCTCAGGGGGGCCGCGACGAGCAGTACTTC
CASSPQGGRDEQYF
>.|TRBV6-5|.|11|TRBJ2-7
TGTGCCAGCAGGACTACCTACGAGCAGTACTTC
CASRTTYEQYF
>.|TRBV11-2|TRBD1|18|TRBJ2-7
TGTGCCAGCAGCTCAATACGGGACAGGGGGCCCCGGCGGTACGAGCAGTACTTC
CASSSIRDRGPRRYEQYF
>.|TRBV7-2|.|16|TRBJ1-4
TGTGCCAGCAGCTTTGAGCAGGGGATAGCTAATGAAAAACTGTTTTTT
CASSFEQGIANEKLFF
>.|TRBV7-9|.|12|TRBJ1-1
TGTGCCAGCAGCTTGACGGTTTCCGAAGCTTTCTTT
CASSLTVSEAFF
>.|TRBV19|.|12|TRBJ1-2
TGTGCCAGTAGTATAGCAGGGCATGGCTACACCTTC
CASSIAGHGYTF
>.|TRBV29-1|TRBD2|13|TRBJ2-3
TGCAGCGTTGGGCTAGCGGACACAGATACGCAGTATTTT
CSVGLADTDTQYF
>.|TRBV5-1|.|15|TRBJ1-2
TGCGCCAGCAGCTTGGATCCGGGGACCGCCTATGGCTACACCTTC
CASSLDPGTAYGYTF
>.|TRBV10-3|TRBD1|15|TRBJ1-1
TGTGCCATCAGTGAGCTCAGGGACAGGGGAACTGAAGCTTTCTTT
CAISELRDRGTEAFF
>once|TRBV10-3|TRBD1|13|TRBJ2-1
TGTGCCATCTGGGAACAGGGGGCGGTTGAGCAGTTCTTC
CAIWEQGAVEQFF
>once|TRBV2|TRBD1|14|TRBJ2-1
TGTGCCAGCAGGGGGACAGGGAGGTTGAGTGAGCAGTTCTTC
CASRGTGRLSEQFF
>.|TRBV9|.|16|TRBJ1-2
TGTGCCAGCAGCGTAGCTTCGGGGGGCGGTCGCTATGGCTACACCTTC
CASSVASGGGRYGYTF
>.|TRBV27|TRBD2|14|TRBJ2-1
TGTGCCAGCAGTGTAGCGGGAGGGGTCCGTGAGCAGTTCTTC
CASSVAGGVREQFF
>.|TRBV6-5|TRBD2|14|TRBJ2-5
TGTGCCAGCAGAGGGGACGGGAGGGAAGAGACCCAGTACTTC
CASRGDGREETQYF
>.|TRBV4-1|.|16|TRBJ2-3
TGCGCCAGCAGCCAACTTCTCCGGGGCGACACAGATACGCAGTATTTT
CASSQLLRGDTDTQYF
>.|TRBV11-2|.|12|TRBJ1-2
TGTGCCAGCAGCTTGCCGGAGGGAGGCTACACCTTC
CASSLPEGGYTF
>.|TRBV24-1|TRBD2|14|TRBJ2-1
TGTGCCACCGGGCGGGAGGGCCTTTTCAATGAGCAGTTCTTC
CATGREGLFNEQFF
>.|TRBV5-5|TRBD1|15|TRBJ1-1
TGTGCCAGCAGCTTCCCACAGGGGGAAAGGCCTGAAGCTTTCTTT
CASSFPQGERPEAFF
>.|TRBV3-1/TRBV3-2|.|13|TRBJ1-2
TGTGCCAGCAGCCAAGATCCGGGCTATGGCTACACCTTC
CASSQDPGYGYTF
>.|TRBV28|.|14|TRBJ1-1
TGTGCCAGCAGTTTGATACAGGCGAACACTGAAGCTTTCTTT
CASSLIQANTEAFF
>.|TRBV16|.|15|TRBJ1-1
TGTGCCAGCAGCCAGGCGAGGGTGGGGAACACTGAAGCTTTCTTT
CASSQARVGNTEAFF
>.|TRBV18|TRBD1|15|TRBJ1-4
TGTGCCAGCTCAGCGAACAGGGGATGGTATGAAAAACTGTTTTTT
CASSANRGWYEKLFF
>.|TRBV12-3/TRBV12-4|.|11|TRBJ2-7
TGTGCCAGCAGCATGATGGGCGAGCAGTACTTC
CASSMMGEQYF
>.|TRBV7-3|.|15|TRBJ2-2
TGTGCCAGCAGCTTAGGTTCCTCGAACACCGGGGAGCTGTTTTTT
CASSLGSSNTGELFF
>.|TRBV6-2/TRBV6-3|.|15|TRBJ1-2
TGTGCCAGCAGTTACTCGGGCAGAAGGACCTCTGGCTACACCTTC
CASSYSGRRTSGYTF
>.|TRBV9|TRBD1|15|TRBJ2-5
TGTGCCAGCAGCGCTAGGACAGGGGGCCAAGAGACCCAGTACTTC
CASSARTGGQETQYF
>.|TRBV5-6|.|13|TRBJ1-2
TGTGCCAGCAGCTTGAAGGCAGCGGTAGGCTACACCTTC
CASSLKAAVGYTF
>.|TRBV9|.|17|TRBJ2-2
TGTGCCAGCAGCGTAGGAGACTCCTCTAGAGATACCGGGGAGCTGTTTTTT
CASSVGDSSRDTGELFF
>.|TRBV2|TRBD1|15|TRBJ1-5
TGTGCCAGCAAGGGACAGGGGGTAGGCAATCAGCCCCAGCATTTT
CASKGQGVGNQPQHF
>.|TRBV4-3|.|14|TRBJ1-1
TGCGCCAGCAGCCGCCATTCAAAGAACACTGAAGCTTTCTTT
CASSRHSKNTEAFF
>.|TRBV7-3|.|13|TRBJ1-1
TGTGCCAGCAGCTATACACAGAACACTGAAGCTTTCTTT
CASSYTQNTEAFF
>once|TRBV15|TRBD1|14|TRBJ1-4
TGTGCCACCAGCTCAGACAGGGTCAGTGAAAAACTGTTTTTT
CATSSDRVSEKLFF
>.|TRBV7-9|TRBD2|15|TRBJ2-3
TGTGCCAGCAGCTTCCTAGCGGGAGGGTCAGATACGCAGTATTTT
CASSFLAGGSDTQYF
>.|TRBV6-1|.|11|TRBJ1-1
TGTGCCAGCAGTTCCCCAGGGAGAGCTTTCTTT
CASSSPGRAFF
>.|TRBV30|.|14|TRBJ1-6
TGTGCCTTTATTACCGGGACAAGTCAATCACCCCTCCACTTT
CAFITGTSQSPLHF
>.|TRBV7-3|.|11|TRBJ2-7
TGTGCCAGCAGCCAGGGGGGAGAGCAGTACTTC
CASSQGGEQYF
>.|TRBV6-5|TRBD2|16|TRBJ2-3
TGTGCCAGCAGTTACTTAGCGGGGTTGGTAACAGATACGCAGTATTTT
CASSYLAGLVTDTQYF
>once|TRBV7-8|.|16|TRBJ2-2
TGTGCCAGCAATCGAAGGGGCGGGAAAAACACCGGGGAGCTGTTTTTT
CASNRRGGKNTGELFF
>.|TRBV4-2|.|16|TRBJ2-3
TGTGCCAGCAGCCAAGATCTGGCGGGTGACACAGATACGCAGTATTTT
CASSQDLAGDTDTQYF
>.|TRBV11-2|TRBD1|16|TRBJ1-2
TGTGCCAGCAGCGGGCAGACAGGGGTCATCACTTATGGCTACACCTTC
CASSGQTGVITYGYTF
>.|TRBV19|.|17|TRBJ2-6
TGTGCCAGTAGTATCAACCCTCCGGGCTCTGGGGCCAACGTCCTGACTTTC
CASSINPPGSGANVLTF
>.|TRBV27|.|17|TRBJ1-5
TGTGCCAGCAGTTTCCGCCCACCTGGCTTAGGAAATCAGCCCCAGCATTTT
CASSFRPPGLGNQPQHF
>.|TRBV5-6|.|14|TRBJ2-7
TGTGCCAGCAGCTTGTTGCCGGGGGCCTACGAGCAGTACTTC
CASSLLPGAYEQYF
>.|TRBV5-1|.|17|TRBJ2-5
TGCGCCAGCAGCGCGGGACCGAAGGGAAGTAGCCAAGAGACCCAGTACTTC
CASSAGPKGSSQETQYF
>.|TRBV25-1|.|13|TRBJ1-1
TGTGCCAGCAGTGAAGGGTCCTTGGCTGAAGCTTTCTTT
CASSEGSLAEAFF